This TCR beta chain was captured by sequencing in a study of blood T cell repertoires in COVID-19. About the study: Sample material is recorded as cDNA or gDNA derived from T cells, B-cell-depleted T cells, or PBMCs.

V lost 0 bases and J 3 bases, leaving 9 bases between the germline ends. Germline assignment: CDR1 SGDLS and CDR2 YYNGEE. There are 14 residues in the CDR3. Some clones are missing from TCRdb's copy, which holds only in-frame ones; the method was immunoSEQ multiplex PCR. The table shows 180,000 or so clones, with roughly three quarters occurring only once. The chain couples TRBV9 to TRBJ1-2; D remains unclear. The sample taken for sequencing was peripheral blood. The sequence derives from a woman aged 45-65 years with active or convalescent COVID-19. The CDR3 is CASSVEAGHYGYTF. The CDR3 coding sequence is TGTGCCAGCAGCGTAGAGGCAGGTCACTATGGCTACACCTTC.